This TCR beta chain was sequenced in a study of OX40 agonist ivuxolimab in advanced cancers. Across the whole study: Of the participants, around 43% had some prior anti-PD-1, anti-PD-L1 or anti-CTLA-4 therapy, which was allowed.

Data came from immunoSEQ multiplex PCR; TCRdb stores just in-frame clones and leaves some out. In the table there are approximately 68,000 clones, 75% to 95% of which are singletons. V dropped 1 base and J dropped 3; count of bases not matched to a gene: 11. CDR3 length equals 18 residues. In germline, CDR1 is SGHVS, CDR2 FNYEAQ. The sequence was obtained from an adult with an advanced solid tumor such as melanoma, head and neck, liver or kidney cancer. The chain joins TRBV7-6 to TRBJ2-1; TRBD2 matches at 8 bases. The material sequenced was CD4+ or CD8+ T cells sorted from blood, taken in a trial of the OX40 agonist ivuxolimab. CDR3 sequence reads: CASSLGGISGAFYNEQFF. Here the CDR3 DNA reads TGTGCCAGCAGCTTAGGGGGGATTAGCGGGGCTTTCTACAATGAGCAGTTCTTC.